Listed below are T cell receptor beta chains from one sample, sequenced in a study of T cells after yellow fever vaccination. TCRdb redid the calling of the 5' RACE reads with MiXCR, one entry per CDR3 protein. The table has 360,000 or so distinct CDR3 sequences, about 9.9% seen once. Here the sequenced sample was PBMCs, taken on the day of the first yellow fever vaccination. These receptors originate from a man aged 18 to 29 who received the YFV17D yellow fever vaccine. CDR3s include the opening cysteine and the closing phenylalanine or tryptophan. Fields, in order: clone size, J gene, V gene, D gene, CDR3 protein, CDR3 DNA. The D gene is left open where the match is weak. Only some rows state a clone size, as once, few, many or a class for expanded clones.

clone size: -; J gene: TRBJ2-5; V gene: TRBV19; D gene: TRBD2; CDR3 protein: CAIDRGGLIETQYF; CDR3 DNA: TGTGCCATTGACCGGGGGGGCCTTATAGAGACCCAGTACTTC
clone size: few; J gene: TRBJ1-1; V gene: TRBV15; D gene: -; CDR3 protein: CATSDGESNDAEAFF; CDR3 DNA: TGTGCCACCAGCGACGGGGAATCGAATGACGCTGAAGCTTTCTTT
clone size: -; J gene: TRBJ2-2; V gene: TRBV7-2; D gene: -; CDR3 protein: CASSRTGTVNTGELFF; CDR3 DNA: TGTGCCAGCAGCAGAACCGGGACGGTGAACACCGGGGAGCTGTTTTTT
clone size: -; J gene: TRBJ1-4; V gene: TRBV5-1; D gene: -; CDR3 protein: CASSPLATGDEKLFF; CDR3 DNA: TGCGCCAGCAGCCCCTTGGCCACAGGCGATGAAAAACTGTTTTTT
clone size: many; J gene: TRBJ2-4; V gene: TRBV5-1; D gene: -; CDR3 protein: CASSSGQVKNIQYF; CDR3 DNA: TGCGCCAGCAGCTCAGGGCAGGTCAAAAACATTCAGTACTTC
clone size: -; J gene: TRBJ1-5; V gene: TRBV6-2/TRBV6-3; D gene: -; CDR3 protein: CASDTVSGDPQHF; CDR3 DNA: TGTGCCAGTGATACGGTTTCGGGCGATCCCCAGCATTTT
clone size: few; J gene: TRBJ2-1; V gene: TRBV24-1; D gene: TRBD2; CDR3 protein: CATSDLPGRAYNEQFF; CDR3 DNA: TGTGCCACCAGTGATTTGCCAGGGAGGGCCTACAATGAGCAGTTCTTC
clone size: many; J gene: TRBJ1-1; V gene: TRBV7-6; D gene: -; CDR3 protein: CASSLNPSMNTEAFF; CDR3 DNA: TGTGCCAGCAGCTTAAATCCGAGCATGAACACTGAAGCTTTCTTT
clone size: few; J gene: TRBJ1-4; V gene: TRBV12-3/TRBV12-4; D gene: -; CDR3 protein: CASRAGANNEKLFF; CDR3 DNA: TGTGCCAGCAGGGCGGGTGCCAACAATGAAAAACTGTTTTTT
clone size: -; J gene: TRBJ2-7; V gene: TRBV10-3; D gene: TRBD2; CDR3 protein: CATRGGDYEQYF; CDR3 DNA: TGTGCCACCCGGGGGGGGGACTACGAGCAGTACTTC
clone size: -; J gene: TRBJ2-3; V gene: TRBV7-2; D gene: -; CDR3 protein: CASSTWDTQYF; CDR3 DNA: TGTGCCAGCAGCACATGGGATACGCAGTATTTT
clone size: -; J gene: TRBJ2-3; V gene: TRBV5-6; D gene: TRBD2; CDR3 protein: CASSLGTREQYF; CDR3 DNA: TGTGCCAGCAGCTTGGGGACTAGGGAGCAGTATTTT
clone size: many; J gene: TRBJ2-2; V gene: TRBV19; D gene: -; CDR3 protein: CASETPNTGELFF; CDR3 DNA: TGTGCCAGCGAGACACCTAACACCGGGGAGCTGTTTTTT
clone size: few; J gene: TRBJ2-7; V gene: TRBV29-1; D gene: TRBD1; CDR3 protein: CSGRQGPSYEQYF; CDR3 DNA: TGCAGCGGACGACAGGGTCCCTCCTACGAGCAGTACTTC
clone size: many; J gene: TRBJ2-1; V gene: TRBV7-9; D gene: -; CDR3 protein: CASSRAGEQFF; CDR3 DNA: TGTGCCAGCAGCCGGGCGGGGGAGCAGTTCTTC
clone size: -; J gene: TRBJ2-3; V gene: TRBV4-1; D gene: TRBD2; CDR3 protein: CASSPGESRAGDLDTQYF; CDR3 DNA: TGCGCCAGCAGCCCGGGGGAAAGTCGGGCGGGGGACTTGGATACGCAGTATTTT
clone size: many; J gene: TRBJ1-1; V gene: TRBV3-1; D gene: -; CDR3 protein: CASTPRDRNTEAFF; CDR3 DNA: TGTGCCAGCACCCCCCGGGACCGGAACACTGAAGCTTTCTTT
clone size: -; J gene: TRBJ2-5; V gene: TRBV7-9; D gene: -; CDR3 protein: CASSLIRHSGEETQYF; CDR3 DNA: TGTGCCAGCAGCTTAATTAGACACAGTGGAGAAGAGACCCAGTACTTC
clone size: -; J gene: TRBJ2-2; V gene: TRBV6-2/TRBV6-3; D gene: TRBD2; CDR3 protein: CASSYRGGRLTTPNTGELFF; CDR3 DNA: TGTGCCAGCAGTTACCGGGGGGGCCGACTAACGACTCCGAACACCGGGGAGCTGTTTTTT
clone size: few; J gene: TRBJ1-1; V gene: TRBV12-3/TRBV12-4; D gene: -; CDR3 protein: CASKPGSGNTEAFF; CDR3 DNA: TGTGCCAGCAAACCAGGATCCGGGAACACTGAAGCTTTCTTT
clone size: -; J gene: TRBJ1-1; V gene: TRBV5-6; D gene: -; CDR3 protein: CASSLFRGPNTEAFF; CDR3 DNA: TGTGCCAGCAGCTTGTTCCGGGGCCCCAACACTGAAGCTTTCTTT
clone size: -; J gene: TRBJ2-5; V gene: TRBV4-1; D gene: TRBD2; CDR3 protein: CASSQEKASGGGEQHQETQYF; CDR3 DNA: TGCGCCAGCAGCCAAGAGAAGGCTAGCGGGGGAGGTGAGCAGCATCAAGAGACCCAGTACTTC
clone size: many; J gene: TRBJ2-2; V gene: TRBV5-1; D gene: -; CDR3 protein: CASSFTSPNTGELFF; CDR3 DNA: TGCGCCAGCAGCTTCACTAGCCCGAACACCGGGGAGCTGTTTTTT
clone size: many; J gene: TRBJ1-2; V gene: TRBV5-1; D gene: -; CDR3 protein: CASSALDSSYGYTF; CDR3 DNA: TGCGCCAGCAGCGCCTTGGACAGCTCATATGGCTACACCTTC
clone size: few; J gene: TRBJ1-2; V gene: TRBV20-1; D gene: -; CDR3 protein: CSARDEYYGYTF; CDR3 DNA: TGCAGTGCTAGAGACGAGTACTATGGCTACACCTTC
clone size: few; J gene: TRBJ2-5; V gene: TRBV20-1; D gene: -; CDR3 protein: CSASRGQETQYF; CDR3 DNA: TGCAGTGCTTCGCGGGGCCAAGAGACCCAGTACTTC
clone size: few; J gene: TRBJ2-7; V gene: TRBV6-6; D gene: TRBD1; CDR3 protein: CASSGGDRATQYF; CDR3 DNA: TGTGCCAGCAGTGGAGGGGACAGGGCGACGCAGTACTTC
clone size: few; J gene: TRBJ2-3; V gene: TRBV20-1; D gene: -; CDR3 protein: CSARDLFGAYISTDTQYF; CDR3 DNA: TGCAGTGCTAGAGATCTGTTTGGGGCTTATATTAGCACAGATACGCAGTATTTT
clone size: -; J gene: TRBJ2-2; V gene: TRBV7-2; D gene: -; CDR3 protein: CASSISRMNTGELFF; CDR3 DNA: TGTGCCAGCAGCATCTCGCGGATGAACACCGGGGAGCTGTTTTTT
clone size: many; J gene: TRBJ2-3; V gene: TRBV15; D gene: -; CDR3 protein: CATSRIQGGDTQYF; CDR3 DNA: TGTGCCACCAGCAGGATACAGGGCGGAGATACGCAGTATTTT
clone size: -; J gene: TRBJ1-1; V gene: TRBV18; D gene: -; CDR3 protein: CASSPGTTEAFF; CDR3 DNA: TGTGCCAGCTCACCAGGAACCACTGAAGCTTTCTTT
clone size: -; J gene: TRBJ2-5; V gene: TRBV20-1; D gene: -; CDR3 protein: CSAPRQGLVAETQYF; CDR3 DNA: TGCAGTGCTCCTCGGCAGGGGCTCGTTGCAGAGACCCAGTACTTC
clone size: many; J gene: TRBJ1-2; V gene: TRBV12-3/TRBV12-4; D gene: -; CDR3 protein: CASSFEWDTYTF; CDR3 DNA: TGTGCCAGCAGTTTTGAATGGGACACCTACACCTTC
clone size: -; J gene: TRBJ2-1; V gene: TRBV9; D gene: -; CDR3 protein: CASSVANGAHNEQFF; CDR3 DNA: TGTGCCAGCAGCGTAGCTAACGGGGCCCACAATGAGCAGTTCTTC
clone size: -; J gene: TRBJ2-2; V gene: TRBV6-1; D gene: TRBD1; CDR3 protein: CASRPSRTGDTGELFF; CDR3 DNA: TGTGCCAGCAGACCCAGCCGGACAGGGGACACCGGGGAGCTGTTTTTT
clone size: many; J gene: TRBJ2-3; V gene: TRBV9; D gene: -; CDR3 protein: CASSFQGADTQYF; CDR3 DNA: TGTGCCAGCAGCTTTCAGGGTGCAGATACGCAGTATTTT
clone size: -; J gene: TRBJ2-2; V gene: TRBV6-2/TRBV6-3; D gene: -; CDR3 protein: CASSYPIFGGALGTGELFF; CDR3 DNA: TGTGCCAGCAGTTACCCCATTTTTGGCGGGGCCCTTGGAACCGGGGAGCTGTTTTTT
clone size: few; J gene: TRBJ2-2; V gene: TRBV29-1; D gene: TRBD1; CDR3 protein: CSVDPPDRVNTGELFF; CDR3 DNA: TGCAGCGTTGACCCCCCGGACAGGGTGAACACCGGGGAGCTGTTTTTT
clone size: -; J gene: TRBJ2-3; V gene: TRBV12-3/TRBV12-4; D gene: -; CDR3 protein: CASSSGARDTQYF; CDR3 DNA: TGTGCCAGCAGTTCCGGGGCAAGAGATACGCAGTATTTT
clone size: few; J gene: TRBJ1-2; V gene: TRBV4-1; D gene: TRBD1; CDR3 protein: CASSRVDRWSSGYTF; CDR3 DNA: TGCGCCAGCAGCCGCGTGGACAGGTGGAGTTCTGGCTACACCTTC
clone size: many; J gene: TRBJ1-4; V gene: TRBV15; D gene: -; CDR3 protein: CATSNGGELSEKLFF; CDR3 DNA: TGTGCCACCAGCAACGGAGGGGAACTGAGTGAAAAACTGTTTTTT
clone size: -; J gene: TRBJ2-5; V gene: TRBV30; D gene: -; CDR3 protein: CAWSVGSPGETQYF; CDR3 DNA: TGTGCCTGGAGTGTAGGTTCCCCTGGGGAGACCCAGTACTTC
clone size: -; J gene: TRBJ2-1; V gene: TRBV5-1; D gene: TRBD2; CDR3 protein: CASSLGSGGSYNEQFF; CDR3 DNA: TGCGCCAGCAGCTTGGGGAGCGGGGGTTCCTACAATGAGCAGTTCTTC